Sequencing of this TCR beta chain was carried out in a study of cytomegalovirus exposure and HLA in healthy donors (dated by TCRdb to 2015 to 2018). In the study overall: An earlier analysis of under 600 of the donors reported 276 Gb of sequence data and more than 90 million unique TCR beta sequences from 150 million to 200 million T cells. The T cell repertoires of 670 or so subjects were profiled by immunosequencing and related to cytomegalovirus serostatus. Genome-wide SNP genotypes for about 65% of the 666 donors were used in a later genetic analysis, which treated that subset as a discovery cohort. A later analysis re-examined previously published TCR beta repertoires from roughly 650 donors and added high-resolution HLA genotyping to investigate patterns of TCR occurrence. To predict cytomegalovirus infection status, the study brought together high-throughput TCR immunosequencing, statistical association of individual TCRs with disease status, and machine learning. The study was designed to test whether signatures of past pathogen exposure could be identified by cataloging public T cell receptors. Donor age, sex, ethnicity and CMV serostatus were compiled together with the repertoire data. The genetic ancestry cluster associated with self-reported Caucasian donors included 65% to 90% of the 300 to 450 genotyped donors. The number of typed donors differed by locus: about 620-640 for A, B, C, DRB1 and DQB1; some 500 for DQA1; approximately 600 for DPA1; and around 450 for DPB1. All discovery cohort repertoires had been generated on a single sequencing platform. To decide whether each TCR beta V gene segment behaved as functional or pseudogenic, an earlier analysis of approximately 590 of the donors relied on high-throughput TCR beta sequencing. Besides the first cohort of some 670 subjects, a separate validation cohort made up of over 95 different subjects was used. Roughly 5 DR-DQ haplotypes were handled as single units for association and clustering, since linkage in the cohort was strong. Among a few hundred genotyped donors of the cohort, an average of approximately 240,000 unique TCR beta nucleotide sequences were sequenced per donor, about a sixth of them non-productive. Roughly 300 gigabases of sequencing data and 75 million to 85 million unique TCR sequences made up an early release that covered over 550 HLA-typed donors. Class I and class II HLA loci were covered by the typing at four-digit resolution. In the later analysis, no new phenotypic data were used to find candidate immune exposures; instead, reliance was placed on TCR beta sequences and their occurrence across donors. General findings and caveats noted by the study authors: Several of the top co-occurrence clusters appeared to be linked to parvovirus B19, influenza, CMV and Epstein-Barr virus, according to a later analysis. An earlier analysis of approximately 540 of the donors showed that most TCR beta V segments appeared in productive rearrangements either about 87% or about 30% of the time, which broadly matched IMGT annotations. Most CMV-associated TCR beta chains appeared to be HLA-restricted in a later analysis, and the HLA associations seemed to be driven largely by CMV exposure. The sequencing pipeline was judged likely to have produced a cluster of highly shared sequence variants as a technical artifact. When HLA alleles, especially DR and DQ, strongly co-occurred, attributing TCR associations to individual alleles was difficult. The study gave a list of about 150 TCR beta chains associated with cytomegalovirus. A further reported finding was that TCR beta sequences accurately predicted the HLA-A and HLA-B alleles for most subjects in the first cohort. In a later genetic analysis, a missense DCLRE1C variant was associated with V-gene and J-gene trimming of TCR beta chains, and the association was replicated in an independent cohort. In vitro tests confirmed that a few of the cytomegalovirus-associated TCR beta chains recognize cytomegalovirus antigens. Because HLA typing was missing for some donors at each locus, association tests included only the typed subset. According to the authors, the approach could potentially be generalized to other disease states and immunological phenotypes. A later genetic analysis reported fewer N-insertions in productive TCRs among donors in an Asian-associated ancestry cluster than the roughly 650-donor mean. The classifier was reported to diagnose cytomegalovirus status with high specificity and sensitivity in both the original cohort and the validation cohort. Compared with equally common non-associated chains, HLA-associated TCR beta chains in a later analysis were more clonally expanded and had lower generation probabilities. According to a later analysis, TCR association rates differed among HLA loci, with DRB1 alleles showing the most associated TCRs and HLA-C alleles showing the fewest. Presence/absence analyses assumed roughly uniform sequencing depth across donors, an assumption that may not hold. Linkage disequilibrium might explain the correlated functional status among segregating V segments, but an unknown experimental factor could not be excluded. Most TCR sequences were seen in very few donors, while some public TCRs were found in many individuals. At a false discovery rate of 0.05, a later analysis linked some 18,000 TCR beta sequences to specific HLA alleles. For the cohort, immune exposure information was limited to CMV serostatus. Only TCR beta chains were sequenced in this cohort, and the absence of alpha or paired-chain data limited detectable features. Because counts were too low, about 17 rarely observed V segments, including chromosome 9 orphons, were excluded from the earlier analysis of some 590 of the donors. Some IMGT-functional V segments, including TRBV6-2 and TRBV6-3, could not be told apart with the 87-base-pair reads, so those segments were excluded.

The cohort consisted of 600 or so healthy bone marrow donors. Cohort members were all nominally healthy when sampled, although unrecorded immune exposures were likely present. The donor was CMV seronegative and belonged to the group of 380 or so seronegative cohort members. A peripheral blood sample was provided by each donor, and peripheral blood mononuclear cells were used for TCR beta sequencing. Genomic DNA extraction from the blood cell samples was performed with the Qiagen DNeasy Blood Extraction Kit. Notes on this clone: The clone's antigen remains unknown. Base qualities were left out, and no much larger clone turns up one base away.

Library method: the immunoSEQ multiplex PCR assay. For the multiplex PCR, a mixture combining 60 forward primers for TCR Vbeta segments and 13 reverse primers for TCR Jbeta segments was used. The CDR3 region of rearranged TCR beta genes was amplified from genomic DNA by a multiplex PCR assay. On the Illumina HiSeq System, the amplified TCR beta libraries were sequenced as 87-base-pair reads. Per the authors' processing: In a later analysis, tens of millions of unique TCR beta chains were counted across the 500 to 850 repertoires, and approximately 11 million of these chains were shared by at least two donors. To remove PCR and sequencing errors, raw reads were error-corrected and collapsed into unique sequences using a nearest-neighbor algorithm that merged closely related sequences. Alignment of CDR3 sequences to IMGT reference sequences was used to assign V, D and J gene segments. For a sequence to be retained, at least a six-nucleotide match to both a V gene segment and a J gene segment was required. Rearrangements were called productive when the CDR3 lacked stop codons and stayed in frame with V and J; all others were non-productive. CDR3 was defined by IMGT convention, running from the second conserved V-encoded cysteine to the conserved J-encoded phenylalanine. In an earlier analysis of 500 to 650 of the donors, sequences lacking an unambiguous match to a single V gene segment were excluded. In an earlier analysis of 587 of the donors, a V segment was called functional when productive rearrangements were above 56.7%, and segregating when the standard deviation between donors exceeded 5%. A statistical classification framework was developed to diagnose cytomegalovirus status using the catalog of TCR beta chain sequences. In a later analysis, V and J genes were assigned by comparing TCR nucleotide sequences against IMGT/GENE-DB human TR gene sequences. In a later analysis, CDR3 sequences and most-parsimonious VDJ recombination scenarios were assigned using the TCRdist pipeline. In a later analysis, each TCR beta chain was defined by its CDR3 amino acid sequence together with its V-gene family, and reads lacking a unique V-gene family were excluded. A later analysis removed 592 highly shared, low-generation-probability nucleotide sequences to deal with suspected cross-contamination and a sequencing artifact. In a later analysis, a clonal expansion index was calculated for each public chain from normalized within-repertoire ranks of inferred template counts. Generation probabilities in a later analysis came from a VDJ recombination model fitted to out-of-frame rearrangements, and those results were checked against IGoR. In a later analysis, TCR-TCR, TCR-HLA and TCR-CMV co-occurrence was scored with hypergeometric tests, and a repertoire-size bias correction was applied to TCR pairs. In a later analysis, false discovery rates were estimated by permuting HLA or CMV assignments 20 times. In a later analysis, co-occurring TCRs were grouped with DBSCAN, and TCRdist sequence similarity was added when clustering was performed within HLA-allele-positive subsets. Co-occurrence clustering excluded repertoires with fewer than 30,000 or more than 120,000 public chains, plus five with anomalous nucleotide sharing. This is the immuneACCESS table as TCRdb keeps it, with only in-frame sequences that have V and J called. A part of the clones is gone; compared with another copy, unresolved V genes explain less than half, and the rest is unexplained. V and J calls and clone size come straight from that table; D and trimming were deduced from the DNA. This sample holds about 130,000 clones; 75% were observed only once. The ten largest clones represent around 3% of the sample.

The CDR3 contains 14 residues, cysteine and phenylalanine counted. The kept DNA is CDR3 alone, 42 bases in frame from the first base. The germline V gene yields KGHSH for CDR1 and LQKENI for CDR2. V is shortened by 4 bases, J by 2 bases, and the region joining them spans 10 bases. The rearranged chain carries TRBV18 and TRBJ2-3; tentative D gene TRBD1, with 5 bases matching. The receptor comes from a woman in her 50s in good health and CMV-seronegative. The sample comprised PBMCs. The sequenced DNA is TGTGCCAGCTCACGGGGCTTCGACACAGATACGCAGTATTTT. This yields the protein CASSRGFDTDTQYF. Full variable domain (CDR3 extended with the reference TRBV18 and TRBJ2-3 proteins): NAGVMQNPRHLVRRRGQEARLRCSPMKGHSHVYWYRQLPEEGLKFMVYLQKENIIDESGMPKERFSAEFPKEGPSILRIQQVVRGDSAAYFCASSRGFDTDTQYFGPGTRLTVL.